The 22 T cell receptor beta chains presented below share a single source sample, sequenced in a study of T cell responses to AZD1222 COVID-19 vaccine. Libraries were prepared by immunoSEQ multiplex PCR; TCRdb keeps only in-frame clonotypes and omits some of them. Of some 130,000 clones in the sample, 65% to 90% were seen once. Sequencing used peripheral blood, obtained 28 days after the second dose of the MenACWY control vaccine. These receptors came from an adult who received the MenACWY meningococcal vaccine as a control.

Turning to this clone: The identical CDR3 is also encoded by other nucleotide sequences in the sample. The chain is built from TRBV12-5 and TRBJ2-6, with D unclear. With 9 bases removed from V and 0 bases from J, the gap between germline ends came to 6 bases. The CDR3 has 13 residues. CDR1 and CDR2 from the germline V gene are LGHNT and FRNRAP. In DNA, the CDR3 is TGTGCTAGCAGCAGCTCTGGGGCCAACGTCCTGACTTTC. Its translation is CASSSSGANVLTF.

The rearrangement uses TRBV19 and TRBJ1-2; D is ambiguous. The CDR3 runs 16 residues. Trimming removed 4 bases from V and 8 bases from J, with 23 bases in between. From germline, CDR1 is LNHDA and CDR2 SQIVND (reference sequence). For the CDR3, the DNA is TGTGCCAGTAGTAGCGACGGCTCGGCCCCTCTGACGGGCTACACCTTC. It codes for CASSSDGSAPLTGYTF. Looking up the rest from reference TRBV19 and TRBJ1-2 gives the full variable domain: DGGITQSPKYLFRKEGQNVTLSCEQNLNHDAMYWYRQDPGQGLRLIYYSQIVNDFQKGDIAEGYSVSREKKESFPLTVTSAQKNPTAFYLCASSSDGSAPLTGYTFGSGTRLTVV.

The chain carries TRBV27 and TRBJ1-1; 8 bases agree with TRBD1. V shed 4 bases, J shed 3 bases, and the junction held 13 bases outside the gene matches. Germline CDR1 MNHEY, CDR2 SMNVEV (reference sequence). The length of the CDR3 is 17 residues. CDR3 residues: CASSSAYRGGGDTEAFF. The CDR3 DNA reads TGTGCCAGCAGTTCAGCTTACAGGGGGGGTGGGGACACTGAAGCTTTCTTT.

The chain joins TRBV14 to TRBJ1-6; 11 bases agree with TRBD1. In germline, CDR1 is SGHDN, CDR2 FVKESK. The CDR3 covers 16 residues. Trimming removed 1 base from V and 9 bases from J; junction bases left unmatched: 5. The CDR3 DNA reads as TGTGCCAGCAGCCAAGGGGGACAGGGGGAACTTTCACCCCTCCACTTT. Translating gives CASSQGGQGELSPLHF. Full variable domain (remainder filled in from reference TRBV14 and TRBJ1-6): EAGVTQFPSHSVIEKGQTVTLRCDPISGHDNLYWYRRVMGKEIKFLLHFVKESKQDESGMPNNRFLAERTGGTYSTLKVQPAELEDSGVYFCASSQGGQGELSPLHFGNGTRLTVT.

CDR3 sequence: CASSQGSAGGETQYF. In DNA, the CDR3 is TGTGCCAGCAGCCAAGGATCGGCTGGGGGCGAGACCCAGTACTTC. V usage is TRBV3-1 (or the pseudogene TRBV3-2) and J usage is TRBJ2-5, with a possible D match to TRBD1 (6 bases). There are 15 residues in the CDR3. Trimming removed 1 base at V and 5 bases at J, with 14 bases between. In germline, CDR1 is LGHDT, CDR2 YNNKEL (reference sequence).

The CDR3 DNA sequence: TGTGCCAGCAGCTTAAGGTCGGGACCCAATCAGCCCCAGCATTTT. Residues: CASSLRSGPNQPQHF. The rearrangement links TRBV7-2 to TRBJ1-5; D may be TRBD1 (5 bases). The CDR3 contains 15 residues. Germline CDR1 SGHTA, CDR2 FQGNSA. V was clipped by 2 bases and J by 3 bases, with 11 bases between them.

This clone occurred a few times. V is TRBV10-3 and J is TRBJ2-7, with unresolved D. CDR1 ENHRY and CDR2 SYGVKD come from the germline V gene. V lost 4 bases, J lost 5 bases, and 12 bases lay in between. The CDR3 extends over 13 amino acids. CDR3 sequence (DNA): TGTGCCATCAGTGCGGAGACATTCAACGAGCAGTACGTC. It is translated as CAISAETFNEQYV.

The chain joins TRBV5-8 to TRBJ1-6; D possibly corresponds to TRBD1 (6 bases). V lost 3 bases and J lost 8, with 18 bases in between. Germline-derived CDR1 and CDR2 are SGHTS and YDEGEE. This CDR3 is built from 16 residues. CDR3 sequence reads: CASSYSHRVWDSPLHF. The CDR3 DNA is TGTGCCAGCAGCTACTCCCACAGGGTTTGGGATTCACCCCTCCACTTT.

This chain uses TRBV10-3 with TRBJ1-3; D call uncertain. The CDR3 is 13 residues long. Germline V CDR1 and CDR2: ENHRY, SYGVKD. The V gene lost 7 bases and the J gene lost 0 bases, with 7 bases spanning the gap. The CDR3 loop reads CAITEASGNTIYF. The CDR3 region has the DNA TGTGCCATCACAGAGGCCTCTGGAAACACCATATATTTT.

The rearrangement links TRBV11-1 to TRBJ2-5; a weak D match, TRBD2 (6 bases). Germline V gene sequence: CDR1 SGHAT, CDR2 FQDESV (reference sequence). There are 12 residues in the CDR3. Deletions cut 5 bases from V and 7 bases from J, with 11 bases between. This CDR3 is CASSPGGTTQYF. CDR3 bases: TGTGCCAGCAGCCCTGGGGGGACGACCCAGTACTTC.

The V gene is TRBV9, the J gene TRBJ2-5; 7 nucleotides line up with TRBD2. The CDR3 loop spans 14 amino acids. J gave up 5 bases and V 2 bases, and 6 bases lay outside the gene matches. CDR1 and CDR2 from the germline V gene are SGDLS and YYNGEE. The CDR3 protein is CASSVGTTGETQYF. The CDR3 DNA reads as TGTGCCAGCAGCGTCGGGACTACGGGGGAGACCCAGTACTTC.

This chain connects TRBV24-1 to TRBJ1-3; TRBD1 is a possible D gene (5 bases). The CDR3 length is 15 residues. Trimming pared 9 bases from V and 0 bases from J, leaving 14 bases between. Germline CDR1 KGHDR, CDR2 SFDVKD. The CDR3: CATSGSGNSGNTIYF. CDR3 nucleotides: TGTGCCACCTCCGGGTCAGGGAACTCTGGAAACACCATATATTTT.

The chain links TRBV5-1 to TRBJ1-1; a possible D gene is TRBD1 (6 bases). The CDR3 loop spans 16 amino acids. V gave up 0 bases and J gave up 2 bases, with 14 bases separating them. Germline CDR1 SGHRS, CDR2 YFSETQ. CDR3 sequence (DNA): TGCGCCAGCAGCTTGGTTCCGGGGGCGCCTAACACTGAAGCTTTCTTT. It codes for CASSLVPGAPNTEAFF.

This clone showed up just once. The chain couples TRBV7-6 to TRBJ1-1, with unresolved D. Trimming stripped 2 bases from V and 7 bases from J, with 20 bases between. The CDR3 loop spans 16 amino acids. The germline V gene has CDR1 SGHVS and CDR2 FNYEAQ. The CDR3 sequence: CASSLSLGQSKLEAFF. CDR3 DNA sequence: TGTGCCAGCAGCTTAAGTTTAGGGCAGTCCAAGCTTGAAGCTTTCTTT.

This clone was seen only once. The chain has TRBV28 and TRBJ1-1, with 9 bases lining up with TRBD1. J lost 11 bases, V lost 7 bases, and 17 bases had no gene match. The CDR3 is 15 residues long. From germline, CDR1 is MDHEN and CDR2 SYDVKM. CDR3 sequence (DNA): TGTGCCAGCATGCTCACCGGGACAGGGACCCTTAGGGCTTTCTTT. It encodes CASMLTGTGTLRAFF.

The chain is built from TRBV5-6 and TRBJ1-2, with TRBD1 as a possible D gene (5 bases). The germline V gene encodes CDR1 SGHDT and CDR2 YYEEEE. V was clipped by 5 bases and J by 4 bases, with 12 bases between them. The CDR3 has 13 amino acids. CDR3 loop: CASRVGVGYGYTF. In DNA, the CDR3 is TGTGCCAGCAGAGTAGGGGTGGGCTATGGCTACACCTTC.

V and J are TRBV5-1 and TRBJ1-6; 7 bases are a match to TRBD1. The J segment lost 7 bases and the V segment lost 2 bases, leaving 3 bases of the junction unmatched. There are 14 residues in the CDR3. The germline V gene has CDR1 SGHRS and CDR2 YFSETQ. CDR3 coding DNA: TGCGCCAGCAGCTTCGCGACAGGGAATTCACCCCTCCACTTT. This codes for CASSFATGNSPLHF.

The rearrangement uses TRBV7-6 and TRBJ2-7; 7 nucleotides line up with TRBD1. V was clipped by 4 bases and J by 2 bases; unmatched bases: 8. CDR1 is SGHVS and CDR2 is FNYEAQ in the germline V gene. The CDR3 extends over 15 amino acids. The CDR3 DNA reads as TGTGCCAGCAGCTCCCCAGATCAGGGGGCCTACGAGCAGTACTTC. The encoded protein is CASSSPDQGAYEQYF.

The V gene is TRBV9, the J gene TRBJ2-1; D perhaps matches TRBD2 (5 bases). V dropped 0 bases and J dropped 8 bases, with 15 bases sitting between them. Germline values: CDR1 SGDLS, CDR2 YYNGEE. The CDR3 consists of 15 residues. CDR3: CASSVVGAWGDEQFF. CDR3 coding DNA: TGTGCCAGCAGCGTAGTAGGAGCGTGGGGAGATGAGCAGTTCTTC. Using reference TRBV9 and TRBJ2-1 for the parts outside the CDR3, the full variable domain is DSGVTQTPKHLITATGQRVTLRCSPRSGDLSVYWYQQSLDQGLQFLIQYYNGEERAKGNILERFSAQQFPDLHSELNLSSLELGDSALYFCASSVVGAWGDEQFFGPGTRLTVL.

CDR3 sequence (DNA): TGCAGTGCTAGTGACACCGGACGGTACCAAGAGACCCAGTACTTC. Amino acids: CSASDTGRYQETQYF. The chain is built from TRBV20-1 and TRBJ2-5; no definite D call. This CDR3 has 15 amino acids. The germline V gene encodes CDR1 DFQATT and CDR2 SNEGSKA (reference sequence). V gave up 3 bases and J gave up 0 bases, with 14 bases separating them.

This clone was observed a few times. The chain recombines TRBV7-2 with TRBJ2-7; 13 nucleotides align to TRBD2. This CDR3 spans 15 amino acids. Germline lookup yields CDR1 SGHTA and CDR2 FQGNSA. V lost 5 bases and J lost 4; bases outside the gene matches: 5. CDR3 nucleotides: TGTGCCAGCAGCCCACTAGCGGGAGGGTGGTACGAGCAGTACTTC. Its protein product is CASSPLAGGWYEQYF. The variable domain in full, with the rest retrieved from reference TRBV7-2 and TRBJ2-7, is GAGVSQSPSNKVTEKGKDVELRCDPISGHTALYWYRQSLGQGLEFLIYFQGNSAPDKSGLPSDRFSAERTGGSVSTLTIQRTQQEDSAVYLCASSPLAGGWYEQYFGPGTRLTVT.

This chain joins TRBV24-1 and TRBJ2-1, with TRBD2 matching 14 bases. Germline V CDR1 and CDR2: KGHDR, SFDVKD. CDR3 size: 17 residues. Losses at the gene ends were 7 bases for V and 7 bases for J; bases not matched to a gene: 11. The CDR3 sequence is CATSGGGLAGAGNEQFF. The DNA of the CDR3 is TGTGCCACCAGCGGGGGGGGACTAGCGGGAGCTGGGAATGAGCAGTTCTTC.